This T cell receptor beta chain was captured in a study of shared clonotypes between healthy human individuals. This clone has only a few counts. The antigen remains unidentified. Naive-designated CD8 cells lacked CD45RO, were positively enriched for CCR7, and omitted terminally differentiated effector memory CD45RA+ cells. Findings and caveats of the study: An expected dependence of interdonor clonotype sharing on sequencing depth was noted. Compared with memory subsets, naive subsets generally had larger estimated richness. Rarefaction curves obtained for sorted subsets showed sequencing incomplete despite large depth. Generation of non-shared clonotypes was less probable than generation of clonotypes shared by all four donors.

The assay was immunoSEQ multiplex PCR, and TCRdb's table has in-frame clones only and misses some. Among roughly 2.1 million clones, roughly 91% were seen once, and the ten largest hold approximately 1.7%. The sequence was obtained from a man between 18 and 35 years old in good health. Some clones in this sample may be carry-over from other donors' samples. The source material was naive CD8+ T cells from PBMCs.

This CDR3 is CASTMTGDEAGNTIYF. CDR3 in DNA: TGTGCCAGCACCATGACAGGGGACGAAGCTGGAAACACCATATATTTT. The chain carries TRBV7-9 and TRBJ1-3, with 8 positions matching TRBD1. The CDR3 extends over 16 amino acids. After removal of 7 bases from V and 2 bases from J, the junction contained 10 bases not matched to a gene. From germline, CDR1 is SEHNR and CDR2 FQNEAQ (reference sequence).